Given below is one TCR beta chain in context. Its cognate antigen has yet to be identified. No much larger clonotype is one base removed from it; base qualities were not supplied. Taken from cysteine to phenylalanine, the CDR3 has 16 residues. Only the CDR3 portion is preserved as DNA: 48 bases, with reading frame beginning at the first base. V ends up 1 base short and J 6 bases short, with an unmatched junction base count of 2. Via the germline V gene, CDR1 is MGHRA and CDR2 YSYEKL. The data were taken from a study of T cell changes during pregnancy in multiple sclerosis (dated by TCRdb to the late 2010s). Context from the whole study: Changes in the T cell repertoire over the course of pregnancy were examined in this study in women with multiple sclerosis.

The library was produced with the immunoSEQ multiplex PCR assay. TCRdb limited this immuneACCESS table to in-frame rearrangements with V and J called. A share of clones is missing; checked studies link under half to unresolved V genes, and the rest is unexplained. This sample is represented by approximately 58,000 clones; over 85% of them were singletons. The ten largest clones add up to roughly 1.5% of the sample. Sequencing was performed on peripheral blood, taken in the second trimester of pregnancy. The sequence was obtained from a female donor with multiple sclerosis, enrolled in a pregnancy study. The V and J genes are TRBV4-1 and TRBJ2-2; TRBD2 matches 13 bases in the middle. For the CDR3, the sequence is CASSQGGLAGAGELFF. The nucleotide sequence reads as follows: TGCGCCAGCAGCCAAGGAGGACTAGCGGGAGCCGGGGAGCTGTTTTTT.